The clone carrying this T cell receptor beta chain came up once. Its antigen is currently unknown. The data derive from a study of cytomegalovirus exposure and HLA in healthy donors. Both 60 Vbeta primers and 13 Jbeta primers went into the PCR. Libraries were prepared by immunoSEQ multiplex PCR; TCRdb keeps only in-frame clonotypes and omits some of them. The sample records 160,000 or so clones, 72% being singletons. V was pared by 3 bases and J by 1 base, with 10 bases between. Looked up from germline, CDR1 is GTSNPN and CDR2 is SVGIG (reference sequence). CDR3 length equals 13 residues. Study conclusions and caveats: It was taken for granted in presence/absence analyses that sequencing depth across donors was roughly uniform.

V is TRBV30 and J is TRBJ2-7; the D gene is possibly TRBD1 (6 bases). Sequenced: PBMCs. The TCR comes from a human donor in good health. The CDR3 region is CAWSRGDSYEQYF. The CDR3 DNA reads as TGTGCCTGGAGCAGGGGAGATTCCTACGAGCAGTACTTC.